This entry concerns a single TCR beta chain. Antigen specificity is unknown. Cycle 7 day 1, cycle 4 day 1, and baseline were the timepoints at which blood was sampled. J was trimmed by 7 bases and V by 4 bases; bases with no gene match: 6. The CDR3 spans 14 residues. Germline loops: CDR1 SGHRS, CDR2 YFSETQ. This sample is drawn from a study of OX40 agonist ivuxolimab in advanced cancers. The repertoire was sequenced with immunoSEQ multiplex PCR; TCRdb's copy has only in-frame clones and lacks some. The data hold 77,000 or so clones, with about 89% observed a single time. Whole-study findings and limits: Expanded clones belonging to CD8+ T cells outnumbered, on average, those of CD4+.

The chain recombines TRBV5-1 with TRBJ2-2; 8 nucleotides agree with TRBD1. This clonotype originated in an adult with an advanced solid tumor such as melanoma, head and neck, liver or kidney cancer. Sequencing was performed on CD4+ or CD8+ T cells sorted from blood, taken in a trial of the OX40 agonist ivuxolimab. CDR3 sequence reads: CASSVDRADGELFF. The CDR3 DNA follows: TGCGCCAGCAGCGTGGACAGGGCTGACGGGGAGCTGTTTTTT.